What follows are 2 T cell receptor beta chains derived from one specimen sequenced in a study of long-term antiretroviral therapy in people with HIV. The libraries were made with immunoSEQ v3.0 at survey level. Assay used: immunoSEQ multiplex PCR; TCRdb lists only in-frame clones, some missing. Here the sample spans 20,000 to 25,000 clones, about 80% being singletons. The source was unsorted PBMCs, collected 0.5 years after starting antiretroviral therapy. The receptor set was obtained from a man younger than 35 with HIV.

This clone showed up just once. In nucleotides, the CDR3 is TGCGCCAGCAGCGCGGGACAGGGGGGAGAAGCTTTCTTT. Protein sequence: CASSAGQGGEAFF. This chain joins TRBV5-1 and TRBJ1-1; 11 bases agree with TRBD1. CDR3 length: 13 residues. Trimming cost V 4 bases and J 8 bases; bases outside gene matches: 4. CDR1 SGHRS and CDR2 YFSETQ come from the germline V gene.

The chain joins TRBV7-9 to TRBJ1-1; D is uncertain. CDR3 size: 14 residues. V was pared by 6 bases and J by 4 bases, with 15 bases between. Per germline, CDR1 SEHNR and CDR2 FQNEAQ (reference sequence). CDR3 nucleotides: TGTGCCAGCAGGCCCCGGGGTCGAGGCACTGAAGCTTTCTTT. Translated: CASRPRGRGTEAFF.